This T cell receptor beta chain was retrieved from a study of T cells in Graves' hyperthyroidism and ophthalmopathy. Study-level points and caveats: Blood shared most expanded thyroid clonotypes above 0.001. Prediction of ophthalmopathy progression came a median 6.5 months pre-onset.

V lost 4 bases and J 0 bases, leaving 12 bases between the germline ends. This CDR3 comprises 15 residues. Germline CDR1 SGHAT, CDR2 FQNNGV. This clonotype was counted many times. Its antigen is still unknown. The CDR3 regions of TCR beta were amplified from RNA transcripts. Initially, a first-round RT-PCR of the TCR CDR3 employed the HTBI primer set. TCRdb recomputed calls from the multiplex PCR reads with MiXCR, one row per CDR3 protein. The table has about 98,000 distinct CDR3 sequences, 35% to 45% seen once. The TCR sequence derives from a woman aged 30 to 39 with Graves' hyperthyroidism. Sequences were obtained from peripheral blood or thyroid tissue (not recorded which). The chain links TRBV11-2 to TRBJ1-2, with D possibly matching TRBD1 (6 bases). In DNA form, the CDR3 reads TGTGCCAGCAGCTCGACCGGGACAACTAACTATGGCTACACCTTC. This sequence encodes CASSSTGTTNYGYTF.